The T cell receptor beta chain under discussion was sequenced for a study of cytomegalovirus exposure and HLA in healthy donors. Each donor was healthy, and each was a bone marrow donor. In the PCR, 60 Vbeta and 13 Jbeta primers were used. Some clones are missing from TCRdb's copy, which holds only in-frame ones; the method was immunoSEQ multiplex PCR. The table lists about 180,000 clones, 72% of them singletons. CDR3 length: 16 amino acids. Trimming left V 7 bases short and J 4 bases short, with 20 bases between. The V and J genes are TRBV6-7 and TRBJ1-3, with a possible D match to TRBD1 (6 bases). TRBV6-7 is treated as an ORF (open reading frame) with a function not yet certain. Input material: PBMCs. This clonotype was sampled from a human donor in good health. The CDR3: CASTQTLGTPGNTIYF. As DNA, the CDR3 is TGTGCCAGCACCCAAACGTTAGGGACACCCGGAAACACCATATATTTT.